What follows describes a single T cell receptor (beta chain). The sample comes from a study of radiotherapy plus CTLA-4 blockade in lung cancer. Sequencing used immunoSEQ multiplex PCR; TCRdb keeps in-frame clones, though not all of them. The data hold 40,000 to 45,000 clones, with about 74% observed a single time. V lost 10 bases to trimming and J lost 1 base, with 10 bases between them. The germline CDR1 and CDR2 sequences are MNHNS and SASEGT. The CDR3 extends over 12 amino acids. The receptor comes from a human donor with non-small cell lung cancer who had stable disease on radiotherapy plus ipilimumab. This chain connects TRBV6-1 to TRBJ1-1, with D possibly TRBD1 on 5 matching bases. Sequences were derived from peripheral blood, sampled from a patient treated with radiotherapy plus ipilimumab. The DNA of the CDR3 is TGTGCCACCAAGACAGCGAACACTGAAGCTTTCTTT. Protein sequence: CATKTANTEAFF.